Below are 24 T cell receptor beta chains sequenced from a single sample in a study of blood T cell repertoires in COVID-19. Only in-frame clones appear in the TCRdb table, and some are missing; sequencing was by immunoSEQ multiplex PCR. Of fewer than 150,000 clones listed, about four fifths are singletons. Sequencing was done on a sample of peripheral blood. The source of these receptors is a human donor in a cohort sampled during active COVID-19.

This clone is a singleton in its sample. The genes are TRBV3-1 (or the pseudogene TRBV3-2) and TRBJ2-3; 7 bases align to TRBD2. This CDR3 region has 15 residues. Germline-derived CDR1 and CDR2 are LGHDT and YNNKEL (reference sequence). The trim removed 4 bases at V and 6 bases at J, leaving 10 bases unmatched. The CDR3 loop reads CASSRSSGPVDTQYF. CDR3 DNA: TGTGCCAGCAGCCGATCTAGCGGTCCAGTCGATACGCAGTATTTT.

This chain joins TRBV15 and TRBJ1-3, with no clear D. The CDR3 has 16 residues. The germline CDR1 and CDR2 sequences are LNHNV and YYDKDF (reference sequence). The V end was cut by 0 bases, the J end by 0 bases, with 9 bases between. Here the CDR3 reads CATSRDLSISGNTIYF. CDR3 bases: TGTGCCACCAGCAGAGATTTGAGTATCTCTGGAAACACCATATATTTT.

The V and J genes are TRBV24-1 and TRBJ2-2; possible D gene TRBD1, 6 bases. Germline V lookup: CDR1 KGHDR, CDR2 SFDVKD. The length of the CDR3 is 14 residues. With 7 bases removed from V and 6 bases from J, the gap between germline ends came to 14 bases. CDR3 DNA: TGTGCCACCAGCTCAGGGGTCACCGCCGGGGAGCTGTTTTTT. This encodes CATSSGVTAGELFF.

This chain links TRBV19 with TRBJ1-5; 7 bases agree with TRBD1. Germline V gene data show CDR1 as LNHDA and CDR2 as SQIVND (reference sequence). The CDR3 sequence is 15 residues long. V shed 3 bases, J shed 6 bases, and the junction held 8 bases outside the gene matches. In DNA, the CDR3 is TGTGCCAGTAGTATCGGAGGGGGCATGGCTCAGCCCCAGCATTTT. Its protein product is CASSIGGGMAQPQHF.

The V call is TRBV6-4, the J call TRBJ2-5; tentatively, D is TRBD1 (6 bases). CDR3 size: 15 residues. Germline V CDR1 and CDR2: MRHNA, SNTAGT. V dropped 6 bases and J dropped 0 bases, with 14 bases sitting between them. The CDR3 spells CASSPDRTHQETQYF. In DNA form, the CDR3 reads TGTGCCAGCAGCCCGGACAGAACCCACCAAGAGACCCAGTACTTC.

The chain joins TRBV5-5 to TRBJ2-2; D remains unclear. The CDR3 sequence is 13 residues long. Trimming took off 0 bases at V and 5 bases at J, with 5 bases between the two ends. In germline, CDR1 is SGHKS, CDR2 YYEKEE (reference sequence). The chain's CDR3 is CASSLGQTGELFF. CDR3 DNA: TGTGCCAGCAGCTTGGGGCAGACCGGGGAGCTGTTTTTT.

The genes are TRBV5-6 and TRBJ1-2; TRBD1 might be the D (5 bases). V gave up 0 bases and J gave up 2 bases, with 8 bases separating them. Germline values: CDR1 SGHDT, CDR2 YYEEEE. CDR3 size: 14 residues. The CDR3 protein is CASSLGTTNYGYTF. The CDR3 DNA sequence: TGTGCCAGCAGCTTGGGGACAACAAACTATGGCTACACCTTC.

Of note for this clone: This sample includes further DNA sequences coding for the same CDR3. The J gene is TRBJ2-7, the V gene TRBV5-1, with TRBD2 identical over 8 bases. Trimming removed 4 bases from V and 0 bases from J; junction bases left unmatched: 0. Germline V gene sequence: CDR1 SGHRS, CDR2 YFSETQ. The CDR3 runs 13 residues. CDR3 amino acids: CASSSGSSYEQYF. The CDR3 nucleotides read TGCGCCAGCAGCAGCGGGAGCTCCTACGAGCAGTACTTC.

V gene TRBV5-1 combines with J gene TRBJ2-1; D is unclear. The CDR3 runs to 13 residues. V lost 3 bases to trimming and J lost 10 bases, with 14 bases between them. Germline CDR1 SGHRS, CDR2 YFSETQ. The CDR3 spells CASSSSQRGEQFF. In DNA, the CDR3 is TGCGCCAGCAGCTCCTCCCAGCGCGGAGAGCAGTTCTTC.

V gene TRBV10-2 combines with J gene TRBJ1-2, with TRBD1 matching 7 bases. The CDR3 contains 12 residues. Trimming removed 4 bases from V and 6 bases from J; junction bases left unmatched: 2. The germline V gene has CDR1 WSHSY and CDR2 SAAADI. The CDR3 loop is CASSAGGHGYTF. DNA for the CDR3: TGCGCCAGCAGTGCAGGGGGTCATGGCTACACCTTC.

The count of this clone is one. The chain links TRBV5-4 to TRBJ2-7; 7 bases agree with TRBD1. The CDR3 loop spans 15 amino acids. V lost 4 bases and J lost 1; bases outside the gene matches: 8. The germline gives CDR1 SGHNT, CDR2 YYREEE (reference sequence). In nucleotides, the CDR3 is TGTGCCAGCAGCCGACAGGGTCGATCTTCCTACGAGCAGTACTTC. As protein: CASSRQGRSSYEQYF.

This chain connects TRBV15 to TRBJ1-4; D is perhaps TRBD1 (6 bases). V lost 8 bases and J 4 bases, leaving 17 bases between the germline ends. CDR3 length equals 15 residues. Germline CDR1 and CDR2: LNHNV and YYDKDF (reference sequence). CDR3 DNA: TGTGCCACCGGTTTTGTACAGGGATTTAATGAAAAACTGTTTTTT. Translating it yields CATGFVQGFNEKLFF.

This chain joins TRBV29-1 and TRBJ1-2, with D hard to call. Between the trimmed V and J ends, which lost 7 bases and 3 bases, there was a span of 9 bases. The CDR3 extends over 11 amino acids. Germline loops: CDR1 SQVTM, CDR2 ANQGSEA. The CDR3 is CSAGSDYGYTF. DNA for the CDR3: TGCAGCGCCGGGTCAGACTATGGCTACACCTTC.

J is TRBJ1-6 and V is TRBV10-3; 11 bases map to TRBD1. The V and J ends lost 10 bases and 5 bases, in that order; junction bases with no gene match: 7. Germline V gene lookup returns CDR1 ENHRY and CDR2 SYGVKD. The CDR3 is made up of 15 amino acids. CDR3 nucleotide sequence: TGTGCCACAAAGGGACAGGGGGGGAATAATTCACCCCTCCACTTT. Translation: CATKGQGGNNSPLHF.

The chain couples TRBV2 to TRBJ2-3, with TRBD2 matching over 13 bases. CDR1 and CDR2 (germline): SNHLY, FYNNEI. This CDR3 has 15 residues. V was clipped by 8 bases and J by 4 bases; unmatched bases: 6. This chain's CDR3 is CASLPTSGGADTQYF. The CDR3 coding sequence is TGTGCCAGCCTTCCTACTAGCGGGGGGGCAGATACGCAGTATTTT.

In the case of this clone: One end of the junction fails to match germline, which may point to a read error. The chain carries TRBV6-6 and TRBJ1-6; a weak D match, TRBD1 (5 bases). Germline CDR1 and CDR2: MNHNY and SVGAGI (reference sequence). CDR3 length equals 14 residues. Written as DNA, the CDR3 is TGTGCCAGCAGTTATGATTTGGACACTCCCCTGATTCTCTTT. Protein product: CASSYDLDTPLILF.

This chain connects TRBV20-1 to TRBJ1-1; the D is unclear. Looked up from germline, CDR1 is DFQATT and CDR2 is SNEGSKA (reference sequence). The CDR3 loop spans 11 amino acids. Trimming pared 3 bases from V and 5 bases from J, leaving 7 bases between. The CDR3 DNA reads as TGCAGTGCTAGTAAGGAGACTGAAGCTTTCTTT. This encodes CSASKETEAFF.

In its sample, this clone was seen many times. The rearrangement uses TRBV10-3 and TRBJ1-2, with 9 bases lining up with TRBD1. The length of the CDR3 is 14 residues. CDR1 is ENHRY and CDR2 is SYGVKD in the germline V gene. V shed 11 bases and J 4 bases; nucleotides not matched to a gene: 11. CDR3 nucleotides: TGTGCCGCCGGGGGACAGGGAGGGCCCTATGGCTACACCTTC. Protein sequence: CAAGGQGGPYGYTF.

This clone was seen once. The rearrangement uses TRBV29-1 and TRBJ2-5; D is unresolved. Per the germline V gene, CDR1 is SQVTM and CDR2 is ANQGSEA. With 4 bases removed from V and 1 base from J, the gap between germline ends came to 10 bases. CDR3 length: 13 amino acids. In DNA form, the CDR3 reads TGCAGCGTTGCTCAGTCCATCCAAGAGACCCAGTACTTC. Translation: CSVAQSIQETQYF.

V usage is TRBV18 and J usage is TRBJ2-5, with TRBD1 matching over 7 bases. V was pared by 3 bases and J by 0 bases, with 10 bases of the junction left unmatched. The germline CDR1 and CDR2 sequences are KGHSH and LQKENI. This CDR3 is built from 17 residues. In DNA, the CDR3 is TGTGCCAGCTCACCCCCCAGGGGGACATCCGACCAAGAGACCCAGTACTTC. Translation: CASSPPRGTSDQETQYF.

CDR3 nucleotide sequence: TGTGCCAGCAGCTATTATACAGGTTTCTACGAGCAGTACTTC. Its translation is CASSYYTGFYEQYF. The rearrangement uses TRBV6-6 and TRBJ2-7, with D perhaps TRBD1 (5 bases). The CDR3 contains 14 residues. Germline-derived CDR1 and CDR2 are MNHNY and SVGAGI (reference sequence). V was pared by 6 bases and J by 3 bases, with 15 bases between.

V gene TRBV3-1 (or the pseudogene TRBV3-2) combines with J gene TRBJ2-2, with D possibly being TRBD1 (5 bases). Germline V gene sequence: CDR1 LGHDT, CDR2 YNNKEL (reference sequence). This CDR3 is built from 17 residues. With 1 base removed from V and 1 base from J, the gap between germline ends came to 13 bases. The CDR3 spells CASSQGLGPKNTGELFF. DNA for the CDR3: TGTGCCAGCAGCCAAGGTTTGGGGCCGAAGAACACCGGGGAGCTGTTTTTT.

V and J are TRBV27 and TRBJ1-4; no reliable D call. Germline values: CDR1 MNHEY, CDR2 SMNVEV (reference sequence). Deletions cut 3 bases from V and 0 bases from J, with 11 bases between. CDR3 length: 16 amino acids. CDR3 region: CASSLSGPATNEKLFF. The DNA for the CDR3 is TGTGCCAGCAGTTTGTCAGGCCCGGCAACTAATGAAAAACTGTTTTTT.

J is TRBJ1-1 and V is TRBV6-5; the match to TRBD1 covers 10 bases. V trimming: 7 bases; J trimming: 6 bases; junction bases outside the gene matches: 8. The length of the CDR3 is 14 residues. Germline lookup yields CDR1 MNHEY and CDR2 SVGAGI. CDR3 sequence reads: CASNPDRGRAEAFF. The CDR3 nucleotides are TGTGCCAGCAATCCAGACAGGGGGCGGGCTGAAGCTTTCTTT.